This paragraph reports one T cell receptor beta chain. This specimen comes from a study of blood T cell repertoires in COVID-19. Study in general: Acute and convalescent COVID-19 samples came from the United States, Italy and Spain. Sources were T cells, B-cell-depleted T cells, or PBMCs; the material itself was cDNA or gDNA.

Original analysis: Amplification with reference gene primers provided the estimates of nucleated cell counts. Generated by immunoSEQ multiplex PCR, the TCRdb table keeps only in-frame clones and is missing some. V and J calls and clone size are those listed in that table; D and trimming were worked out from the DNA. The sample holds 360,000 or so clones, around 90% seen once. The germline V gene encodes CDR1 SGHRS and CDR2 YFSETQ. The V and J ends lost 1 base and 3 bases, in that order; junction bases with no gene match: 5. The CDR3 totals 16 residues. The sequencing sample was made of peripheral blood. The genes are TRBV5-1 and TRBJ2-3; 10 bases are shared with TRBD1. The sequence came from a young man with active or convalescent COVID-19. CDR3 in DNA: TGCGCCAGCAGCTTGATGGACAGGGGGGTAACAGATACGCAGTATTTT. It codes for CASSLMDRGVTDTQYF.